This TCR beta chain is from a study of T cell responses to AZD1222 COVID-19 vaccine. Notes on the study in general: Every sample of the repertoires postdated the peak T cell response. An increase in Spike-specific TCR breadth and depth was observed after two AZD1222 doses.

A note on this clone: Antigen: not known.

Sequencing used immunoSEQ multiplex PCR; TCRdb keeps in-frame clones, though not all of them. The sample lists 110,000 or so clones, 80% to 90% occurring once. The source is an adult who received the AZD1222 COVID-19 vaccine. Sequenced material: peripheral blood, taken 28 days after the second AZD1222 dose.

CDR3 coding DNA: TGTGCCAGCTCCCGTGGGGGGCTAGCGGGGGGCACAGATACGCAGTATTTT. Translated: CASSRGGLAGGTDTQYF. V is TRBV19 and J is TRBJ2-3, with 10 bases identical to TRBD2. V shed 9 bases, J shed 1 base, and the junction held 13 bases outside the gene matches. Germline assignment: CDR1 LNHDA and CDR2 SQIVND (reference sequence). The CDR3 extends over 17 amino acids. The full variable domain, in which reference TRBV19 and TRBJ2-3 provide the parts outside the CDR3, is DGGITQSPKYLFRKEGQNVTLSCEQNLNHDAMYWYRQDPGQGLRLIYYSQIVNDFQKGDIAEGYSVSREKKESFPLTVTSAQKNPTAFYLCASSRGGLAGGTDTQYFGPGTRLTVL.